Listed below are T cell receptor beta chains from one sample, sequenced in a study of T cell responses to AZD1222 COVID-19 vaccine. Assay: immunoSEQ multiplex PCR; the TCRdb copy retains only in-frame clones and omits some. The table lists about 86,000 clones, roughly 80% of them singletons. The sequenced sample was peripheral blood, obtained on day 0 of AZD1222 vaccination. These receptor sequences come from an adult in good health. Both conserved end residues are part of each CDR3. The D gene is left open where the match is weak.

V	J	D	CDR3
TRBV10-3	TRBJ2-2	.	CAISESGELFF
TRBV21-1	TRBJ2-1	.	CASSKENEQFF
TRBV10-3	TRBJ1-4	TRBD1	CAIRPSPGTGHEKLFF
TRBV6-5	TRBJ1-4	TRBD1	CASSQGQKNEKLFF
TRBV5-1	TRBJ1-3	.	CASSLADRGNTIYF
TRBV20-1	TRBJ2-5	.	CTWTKQETQYF
TRBV7-2	TRBJ1-1	.	CASSYQGNTEAFF
TRBV27	TRBJ2-1	.	CASSLQGGEYNEQFF
TRBV5-6	TRBJ2-6	.	CASSFLSGDGANVLTF
TRBV5-1	TRBJ2-2	TRBD1	CASSTRQGDGELFF
TRBV15	TRBJ1-5	.	CATSRAGTPNQPQHF
TRBV29-1	TRBJ1-2	.	CSVEGVLGSQYGYTF
TRBV4-1	TRBJ1-5	TRBD1	CASSQQAGGVGQPQHF
TRBV27	TRBJ1-6	TRBD1	CASRGQGQPPLHF
TRBV7-2	TRBJ2-3	.	CASSFGGTQTDTQYF
TRBV5-1	TRBJ2-7	.	CASSSRVGYEQYF
TRBV4-1	TRBJ1-1	TRBD1	CASSQGIPKNRGGTEAFF
TRBV18	TRBJ2-7	.	CASSLSYEQYF
TRBV3-1/TRBV3-2	TRBJ1-4	.	CASSQEFNEKLFF
TRBV9	TRBJ2-3	TRBD2	CASSIGLAGEDTQYF
TRBV2	TRBJ2-1	.	CASSEWGNEQFF
TRBV13	TRBJ2-7	TRBD1	CASSKQGISYEQYF
TRBV18	TRBJ1-2	TRBD1	CASSPPEGAAGGYTF
TRBV5-4	TRBJ1-1	.	CASSPLQQGTEAFF
TRBV7-9	TRBJ1-3	.	CASSLAADLRSGNTIYF
TRBV7-2	TRBJ2-1	.	CASRPGRLKGGEQFF
TRBV14	TRBJ2-6	.	CASSPVGSGANVLTF
TRBV9	TRBJ2-7	.	CASAVRGEVTYEQYF
TRBV6-1	TRBJ2-1	.	CASSEAVKFYEQFF
TRBV4-3	TRBJ2-2	TRBD2	CASSQDTGGPGELFF
TRBV30	TRBJ1-6	.	CALVILNSPLHF
TRBV7-2	TRBJ2-7	.	CASSPFLGNEQYF
TRBV5-4	TRBJ1-6	.	CASSLPDNSPLHF
TRBV6-5	TRBJ2-2	.	CASSAVSGELFF
TRBV6-5	TRBJ2-7	TRBD2	CASRRRREASYEQYF
TRBV6-5	TRBJ2-3	.	CASSWDRTDTQYF
TRBV5-1	TRBJ2-3	TRBD2	CASSLGREADTQYF
TRBV12-3/TRBV12-4	TRBJ2-3	.	CASSTASTDTQYF
TRBV6-2/TRBV6-3	TRBJ2-3	.	CASSYGASTDTQYF
TRBV12-3/TRBV12-4	TRBJ1-1	.	CASSLPSGSEAFF
TRBV19	TRBJ2-7	TRBD2	CASSISGAGVYEQYF
TRBV4-2	TRBJ2-2	TRBD2	CASSPSGRAPGELFF
TRBV5-3	TRBJ1-5	.	CARSRDLRGNQPQHF
TRBV10-3	TRBJ1-6	.	CAISPVSGGNSPLHF